This T cell receptor beta chain was retrieved from a study of blood T cells in healthy people across ages. General study results and limits: Donor CMV status, an unknown factor, possibly confounded changes in expanded clonotypes. Among long-lived donors, naive CD4+ cells were more numerous and diversity higher than in aged donors.

It was with a sample-barcoded 5' primer and a J-beta primer mix that a second PCR of roughly 7 to 12 cycles was run. All samples gave at least 2.5 million CDR3-containing paired-end reads. TCRdb called the 5' RACE reads again in MiXCR, with one record for every CDR3 protein. The table records approximately 770,000 distinct CDR3 sequences, roughly 50% of them present only once. Note on this clonotype: Its antigen is unknown.

V dropped 6 bases and J dropped 9; count of bases not matched to a gene: 14. Looked up from germline, CDR1 is DFQATT and CDR2 is SNEGSKA (reference sequence). There are 16 residues in the CDR3. No fewer than 5.5 micrograms of total RNA were isolated from every sample. This rearrangement joins TRBV20-1 to TRBJ2-1, with 13 bases identical to TRBD2. Sequencing used blood. The receptor's source is a man aged 25 to 40 in good health. CDR3 sequence reads: CSAHPPTSGRPGEQFF. CDR3 nucleotide sequence: TGCAGTGCCCATCCACCGACTAGCGGGAGGCCTGGTGAGCAGTTCTTC.